This TCR beta chain was sequenced for a study of T cells in Graves' hyperthyroidism and ophthalmopathy. RNA transcripts yielded amplified TCR beta CDR3 regions. Carried out on the TCR CDR3, a first-round RT-PCR used the HTBI primer set. TCRdb used MiXCR to reprocess the multiplex PCR reads, holding one entry per CDR3 protein. The table records hundreds of thousands of distinct CDR3 sequences, around 14% of them present only once. This clonotype was counted many times. This CDR3 contains 13 residues. The V and J ends lost 4 bases and 2 bases, in that order; junction bases with no gene match: 2. The germline V gene encodes CDR1 SQVTM and CDR2 ANQGSEA.

This chain links TRBV29-1 with TRBJ2-1; 7 bases are shared with TRBD1. The sample consisted of blood. The source is a woman aged 18 to 35 with Graves' hyperthyroidism. The CDR3 is CSVAGQTYNEQFF. The CDR3 coding sequence is TGCAGCGTTGCGGGACAGACCTACAATGAGCAGTTCTTC.